Following are 24 T cell receptor beta chains from one sample sequenced in a study of blood T cell repertoires in COVID-19. Sequencing used immunoSEQ multiplex PCR; TCRdb keeps in-frame clones, though not all of them. The sample contains some 140,000 clones, roughly four fifths of which appear only once. Material: peripheral blood. These receptors all come from a man older than 75 with acute or convalescent COVID-19.

The V call is TRBV11-3, the J call TRBJ1-4; D is perhaps TRBD1 (5 bases). The germline V gene encodes CDR1 SGHNT and CDR2 YENEEA. There are 15 residues in the CDR3. Trimming left V 4 bases short and J 5 bases short, with 14 bases between. This CDR3 is CASSWRGSPNEKLFF. In nucleotides, the CDR3 is TGTGCCAGCAGCTGGAGGGGCAGTCCAAATGAAAAACTGTTTTTT.

This rearrangement joins TRBV19 to TRBJ2-7; weak D call: TRBD1 (5 bases). V was cut by 3 bases and J by 3 bases, with 15 bases left in between. The CDR3 sequence is 15 residues long. Germline V gives CDR1 LNHDA, CDR2 SQIVND (reference sequence). CDR3 region: CASSMGHRLLYEQYF. The CDR3 bases are TGTGCCAGTAGTATGGGGCACAGGCTCCTCTACGAGCAGTACTTC.

V usage is TRBV6-2 or TRBV6-3 and J usage is TRBJ2-5; 7 bases map to TRBD1. The CDR3 contains 20 residues. Germline V gene sequence: CDR1 MNHEY, CDR2 SVGEGT. J gave up 0 bases and V 0 bases, and 16 bases lay outside the gene matches. The CDR3 reads CASSYSIFGGQVKYQETQYF. The DNA for the CDR3 is TGTGCCAGCAGTTACTCGATCTTCGGTGGACAGGTCAAGTACCAAGAGACCCAGTACTTC.

This clone was picked up one time. This rearrangement joins TRBV7-9 to TRBJ2-5; a possible D gene is TRBD1 (6 bases). In germline, CDR1 is SEHNR, CDR2 FQNEAQ (reference sequence). The CDR3 length is 18 residues. Trimming stripped 0 bases from V and 3 bases from J, with 20 bases between. CDR3 in DNA: TGTGCCAGCAGCTTAGCCCTGGACTTACTGGGGGCAAAAGAGACCCAGTACTTC. Residues: CASSLALDLLGAKETQYF.

V and J are TRBV10-2 and TRBJ2-5; 7 positions match TRBD1. Germline assignment: CDR1 WSHSY and CDR2 SAAADI. The CDR3 contains 15 residues. Trimming cost V 6 bases and J 5 bases; bases outside gene matches: 12. The CDR3 DNA reads as TGCGCCAGCAGACTACAGGGGACCCGGGCGGAGACCCAGTACTTC. Protein sequence: CASRLQGTRAETQYF.

The chain recombines TRBV5-1 with TRBJ1-2; a possible D gene is TRBD1 (5 bases). Germline CDR1 and CDR2: SGHRS and YFSETQ. V gave up 2 bases and J gave up 6 bases, with 14 bases separating them. This CDR3 spans 14 amino acids. The CDR3 sequence is CASSFNGGWNGYTF. Here the CDR3 DNA reads TGCGCCAGCAGCTTTAACGGGGGATGGAATGGCTACACCTTC. The complete variable domain, with remaining parts taken from reference TRBV5-1 and TRBJ1-2, reads KAGVTQTPRYLIKTRGQQVTLSCSPISGHRSVSWYQQTPGQGLQFLFEYFSETQRNKGNFPGRFSGRQFSNSRSEMNVSTLELGDSALYLCASSFNGGWNGYTFGSGTRLTVV.

The rearrangement joins TRBV5-6 to TRBJ2-3, with 7 bases fitting TRBD1. Germline V gene data show CDR1 as SGHDT and CDR2 as YYEEEE. CDR3 length: 13 residues. After removal of 6 bases from V and 6 bases from J, the junction contained 7 bases not matched to a gene. The CDR3 nucleotides are TGTGCCAGCAACCGACAGGGAGTCGATACGCAGTATTTT. Translated: CASNRQGVDTQYF.

The chain combines TRBV2 with TRBJ1-4, with D possibly TRBD1 on 6 matching bases. Germline CDR1 is SNHLY and CDR2 is FYNNEI. The CDR3 is 15 amino acids. V gave up 3 bases and J gave up 1 base, with 9 bases separating them. The CDR3 loop reads CASSDLQGTNEKLFF. The CDR3 bases are TGTGCCAGCAGTGACTTACAGGGAACTAATGAAAAACTGTTTTTT.

The V and J genes are TRBV5-3 and TRBJ1-4; 8 bases fit TRBD1. TRBV5-3 belongs to the ORF category, with a function that is uncertain. This CDR3 has 17 amino acids. Trimming removed 0 bases from V and 8 bases from J; junction bases left unmatched: 12. The CDR3 reads CARSLVGTGYGNEKLFF. DNA of the CDR3: TGTGCCAGAAGCTTGGTTGGGACAGGTTACGGGAACGAAAAACTGTTTTTT.

V and J are TRBV19 and TRBJ1-6; D may be TRBD1 (5 bases). The CDR3 runs 15 residues. Between the trimmed V and J ends, which lost 5 bases and 5 bases, there was a span of 13 bases. Germline CDR1 and CDR2: LNHDA and SQIVND (reference sequence). In DNA form, the CDR3 reads TGTGCCAGTAGTGGGGCGGGAGGAGATAATTCACCCCTCCACTTT. Translated, it gives CASSGAGGDNSPLHF.

This chain uses TRBV13 with TRBJ1-1; no firm D call. CDR3 size: 15 residues. The V end was cut by 1 base, the J end by 6 bases, with 15 bases between. CDR1 PRHDT and CDR2 FYEKMQ come from the germline V gene (reference sequence). CDR3 in DNA: TGTGCCAGCAGCTTAGCAGCCCTGGGCAGACCTGAAGCTTTCTTT. Translated, it gives CASSLAALGRPEAFF. Together with reference TRBV13 and TRBJ1-1, the CDR3 gives the full variable domain: AAGVIQSPRHLIKEKRETATLKCYPIPRHDTVYWYQQGPGQDPQFLISFYEKMQSDKGSIPDRFSAQQFSDYHSELNMSSLELGDSALYFCASSLAALGRPEAFFGQGTRLTVV.

This clone appeared a few times. The rearrangement links TRBV19 to TRBJ2-2; no reliable D call. Trimming left V 7 bases short and J 7 bases short, with 22 bases between. Germline V gene lookup returns CDR1 LNHDA and CDR2 SQIVND (reference sequence). The CDR3 is 16 amino acids. The CDR3 spells CASTHPSRATYGELFF. The CDR3 nucleotides are TGTGCCAGTACCCACCCCAGCCGAGCGACTTACGGGGAGCTGTTTTTT.

The CDR3 coding sequence is TGTGCCAGCAGCTTAGATAGGGGACAGGGCCATACGCAGTATTTT. Protein: CASSLDRGQGHTQYF. The chain uses TRBV7-2 and TRBJ2-3; the match to TRBD1 covers 9 bases. The V and J ends lost 1 base and 7 bases, in that order; junction bases with no gene match: 6. Germline V CDR1 and CDR2: SGHTA, FQGNSA. The CDR3 is 15 residues long.

The chain has TRBV29-1 and TRBJ2-3; TRBD2 is a possible D gene (6 bases). The CDR3 is made up of 13 amino acids. Germline values: CDR1 SQVTM, CDR2 ANQGSEA. V was cut by 2 bases and J by 2 bases, with 8 bases left in between. The CDR3 DNA follows: TGCAGCGTTGAACCGGGGGACACAGATACGCAGTATTTT. It is translated as CSVEPGDTDTQYF.

This clone was picked up a small number of times. This chain joins TRBV11-2 and TRBJ1-1; D is undetermined. There are 13 residues in the CDR3. Germline V gene data show CDR1 as SGHAT and CDR2 as FQNNGV. Trimming stripped 6 bases from V and 1 base from J, with 9 bases between. CDR3 DNA sequence: TGTGCCAGCAGTTTAATGAGGAACACTGAAGCTTTCTTT. The encoded protein is CASSLMRNTEAFF.

This clone was detected many times. The chain uses TRBV19 and TRBJ2-2; a possible D gene is TRBD1 (6 bases). This CDR3 region has 15 residues. Deletions cut 4 bases from V and 1 base from J, with 10 bases between. CDR1 and CDR2 from the germline V gene are LNHDA and SQIVND (reference sequence). CDR3 nucleotide sequence: TGTGCCAGTAGTAGGGGGCCGGAGAACACCGGGGAGCTGTTTTTT. Translation gives CASSRGPENTGELFF.

The V and J genes are TRBV6-5 and TRBJ2-5; D gene uncertain. Trimming left V 8 bases short and J 0 bases short, with 10 bases between. CDR1 is MNHEY, CDR2 SVGAGI, per germline. The CDR3 covers 13 residues. CDR3 region: CASRTRYQETQYF. DNA for the CDR3: TGTGCCAGCCGTACGCGGTACCAAGAGACCCAGTACTTC.

The V gene is TRBV5-4, the J gene TRBJ1-1, with TRBD1 matching over 7 bases. The germline V gene has CDR1 SGHNT and CDR2 YYREEE (reference sequence). Trimming at V came to 4 bases and at J to 4 bases, leaving 7 bases not matched to a gene. The CDR3 spans 14 residues. This chain's CDR3 is CASSVDRFPTEAFF. Written as DNA, the CDR3 is TGTGCCAGCAGCGTGGACAGGTTCCCCACTGAAGCTTTCTTT.

The CDR3 region has the DNA TGTGCCTGGACCTTCCTAGACAGAAACTATGGCTACACCTTC. Protein product: CAWTFLDRNYGYTF. The rearrangement joins TRBV30 to TRBJ1-2; perhaps TRBD1 as D (5 bases). V was trimmed by 4 bases and J by 2 bases, leaving 14 bases between them. Germline loops: CDR1 GTSNPN, CDR2 SVGIG (reference sequence). The CDR3 has 14 amino acids.

This clone was observed a few times. The gene calls are TRBV6-5 and TRBJ2-7; D remains unclear. The germline CDR1 and CDR2 sequences are MNHEY and SVGAGI. The CDR3 is made up of 13 amino acids. Between the trimmed V and J ends, which lost 2 bases and 4 bases, there was a span of 9 bases. In nucleotides, the CDR3 is TGTGCCAGCAGTTACGCGGCGTCTTACGAGCAGTACTTC. It codes for CASSYAASYEQYF.

J is TRBJ1-5 and V is TRBV28; a possible D gene is TRBD1 (5 bases). Germline V gives CDR1 MDHEN, CDR2 SYDVKM. V shed 3 bases and J shed 7 bases, with 13 bases lying between them. This CDR3 spans 14 amino acids. This CDR3 is CASSFRAGYQPQHF. CDR3 sequence (DNA): TGTGCCAGCAGTTTTAGGGCAGGGTACCAGCCCCAGCATTTT.

This CDR3 reads CASSLAGNYEQYF. The CDR3 coding sequence is TGCGCCAGCAGCTTGGCGGGGAATTACGAGCAGTACTTC. The V and J genes are TRBV5-1 and TRBJ2-7, with D perhaps matching TRBD2 (5 bases). The CDR3 totals 13 residues. Trimming pared 0 bases from V and 4 bases from J, leaving 8 bases between. In germline, CDR1 is SGHRS, CDR2 YFSETQ.

This chain links TRBV28 with TRBJ2-4, with 8 bases identical to TRBD1. The CDR3 extends over 13 amino acids. Germline V lookup: CDR1 MDHEN, CDR2 SYDVKM. Trimming removed 6 bases from V and 7 bases from J; junction bases left unmatched: 5. The CDR3 bases are TGTGCCAGCAGCTTGGACAGGGTGAACATTCAGTACTTC. Encoded protein: CASSLDRVNIQYF. Full variable domain (remainder filled in from reference TRBV28 and TRBJ2-4): DVKVTQSSRYLVKRTGEKVFLECVQDMDHENMFWYRQDPGLGLRLIYFSYDVKMKEKGDIPEGYSVSREKKERFSLILESASTNQTSMYLCASSLDRVNIQYFGAGTRLSVL.

This chain uses TRBV9 with TRBJ2-7, with D maybe TRBD1 (5 bases). Trimming cost V 0 bases and J 3 bases, with 16 bases left between them. The CDR3 spans 16 residues. CDR1 and CDR2 from the germline V gene are SGDLS and YYNGEE. CDR3 protein: CASSVGSQGMGYEQYF. As DNA, the CDR3 is TGTGCCAGCAGCGTAGGGTCTCAGGGCATGGGCTACGAGCAGTACTTC. Full variable domain (remainder filled in from reference TRBV9 and TRBJ2-7): DSGVTQTPKHLITATGQRVTLRCSPRSGDLSVYWYQQSLDQGLQFLIQYYNGEERAKGNILERFSAQQFPDLHSELNLSSLELGDSALYFCASSVGSQGMGYEQYFGPGTRLTVT.